This is a list of T cell receptor beta chains from one sample in a study of shared clonotypes between healthy human individuals. Clones were read by immunoSEQ multiplex PCR, and TCRdb kept only the in-frame ones, dropping some. The sample consists of approximately 2.1 million clones, approximately 93% of them appearing once. Sequenced input: naive CD4+ T cells from PBMCs. These receptors were taken from a young man in good health. Some clones in this sample may be carry-over from other donors' samples. The CDR3 runs from the conserved cysteine through the conserved F or W. D genes are given only for firm matches. Clone size is not always given. Where it is, it says once, few, many or a class for expanded clones.

abundance: .; j_gene: TRBJ1-4; v_gene: TRBV4-1; d_gene: .; CDR3aa: CASSQEGGGRATNEKLFF; CDR3nt: TGCGCCAGCAGCCAAGAAGGGGGGGGGCGAGCAACTAATGAAAAACTGTTTTTT
abundance: .; j_gene: TRBJ2-1; v_gene: TRBV7-2; d_gene: .; CDR3aa: CASSPGLDEQFF; CDR3nt: TGTGCCAGCAGCCCTGGGTTAGATGAGCAGTTCTTC
abundance: .; j_gene: TRBJ2-7; v_gene: TRBV27; d_gene: .; CDR3aa: CASSLNVGIEQYF; CDR3nt: TGTGCCAGCAGTTTAAATGTTGGGATCGAGCAGTACTTC
abundance: .; j_gene: TRBJ1-2; v_gene: TRBV5-1; d_gene: TRBD1; CDR3aa: CASSLEQGLLNYGYTF; CDR3nt: TGCGCCAGCAGCTTGGAACAGGGGCTACTTAACTATGGCTACACCTTC
abundance: .; j_gene: TRBJ2-5; v_gene: TRBV7-7; d_gene: TRBD2; CDR3aa: CASSQAGLGETQYF; CDR3nt: TGTGCCAGCAGCCAAGCGGGGCTGGGAGAGACCCAGTACTTC
abundance: .; j_gene: TRBJ1-1; v_gene: TRBV2; d_gene: .; CDR3aa: CASCGRGNTEAFF; CDR3nt: TGTGCCAGCTGCGGGCGGGGGAACACTGAAGCTTTCTTT
abundance: .; j_gene: TRBJ2-5; v_gene: TRBV7-8; d_gene: .; CDR3aa: CASSFLRETQYF; CDR3nt: TGTGCCAGCAGCTTCCTGAGGGAGACCCAGTACTTC
abundance: .; j_gene: TRBJ1-1; v_gene: TRBV15; d_gene: .; CDR3aa: CATSRDTAKAFF; CDR3nt: TGTGCCACCAGCAGAGATACGGCTAAAGCTTTCTTT
abundance: few; j_gene: TRBJ2-3; v_gene: TRBV9; d_gene: TRBD2; CDR3aa: CASSVVGLAADTQYF; CDR3nt: TGTGCCAGCAGCGTAGTTGGACTAGCAGCAGATACGCAGTATTTT
abundance: .; j_gene: TRBJ2-1; v_gene: TRBV27; d_gene: .; CDR3aa: CASSRKTRTMSSYNEQFF; CDR3nt: TGTGCCAGCAGTCGAAAAACCCGGACGATGAGCTCCTACAATGAGCAGTTCTTC
abundance: .; j_gene: TRBJ1-5; v_gene: TRBV30; d_gene: .; CDR3aa: CAWSLSGQMNNQPQHF; CDR3nt: TGTGCCTGGAGTTTATCTGGACAGATGAACAATCAGCCCCAGCATTTT
abundance: .; j_gene: TRBJ2-1; v_gene: TRBV7-7; d_gene: TRBD2; CDR3aa: CASCLGLGDEQFF; CDR3nt: TGTGCCAGCTGCCTTGGACTAGGCGATGAGCAGTTCTTC
abundance: .; j_gene: TRBJ2-7; v_gene: TRBV7-2; d_gene: .; CDR3aa: CASSLGGLWSYEQYF; CDR3nt: TGTGCCAGCAGCTTAGGAGGGCTTTGGTCCTACGAGCAGTACTTC
abundance: once; j_gene: TRBJ2-1; v_gene: TRBV7-3; d_gene: .; CDR3aa: CASSLTPTAASAEQFF; CDR3nt: TGTGCCAGCAGCTTAACGCCGACCGCCGCCTCCGCTGAGCAGTTCTTC
abundance: .; j_gene: TRBJ2-7; v_gene: TRBV29-1; d_gene: .; CDR3aa: CSVDSGGEQYF; CDR3nt: TGCAGCGTTGATAGTGGGGGGGAGCAGTACTTC
abundance: .; j_gene: TRBJ1-2; v_gene: TRBV20-1; d_gene: .; CDR3aa: CSARAGYGYTF; CDR3nt: TGCAGTGCTAGGGCAGGGTATGGCTACACCTTC
abundance: .; j_gene: TRBJ1-2; v_gene: TRBV18; d_gene: TRBD1; CDR3aa: CASSLGAGTDYGYTF; CDR3nt: TGTGCCAGCTCACTTGGAGCCGGGACAGACTATGGCTACACCTTC
abundance: .; j_gene: TRBJ2-5; v_gene: TRBV28; d_gene: .; CDR3aa: CASSLRRGRETQYF; CDR3nt: TGTGCCAGCAGTTTAAGGAGGGGTCGAGAGACCCAGTACTTC
abundance: .; j_gene: TRBJ1-2; v_gene: TRBV28; d_gene: TRBD1; CDR3aa: CASRLTGTGYYGYTF; CDR3nt: TGTGCCAGCAGGCTCACCGGGACAGGGTACTACGGCTACACCTTC
abundance: .; j_gene: TRBJ2-7; v_gene: TRBV7-2; d_gene: .; CDR3aa: CASSNRQTYEQYF; CDR3nt: TGTGCCAGCAGCAATCGACAGACCTACGAGCAGTACTTC
abundance: few; j_gene: TRBJ1-5; v_gene: TRBV2; d_gene: TRBD1; CDR3aa: CASSDGDRGLGQPQHF; CDR3nt: TGTGCCAGCAGTGATGGGGACAGGGGGCTAGGGCAGCCCCAGCATTTT
abundance: .; j_gene: TRBJ2-3; v_gene: TRBV28; d_gene: .; CDR3aa: CASTSGRRSDTQYF; CDR3nt: TGTGCCAGCACCTCGGGGAGGAGGTCAGATACGCAGTATTTT
abundance: .; j_gene: TRBJ2-2; v_gene: TRBV5-8; d_gene: .; CDR3aa: CASSPGWGNTNTGELFF; CDR3nt: TGTGCCAGCAGCCCCGGATGGGGTAACACGAACACCGGGGAGCTGTTTTTT
abundance: .; j_gene: TRBJ2-5; v_gene: TRBV7-2; d_gene: .; CDR3aa: CASSLMGGGETQYF; CDR3nt: TGTGCCAGCAGCTTAATGGGGGGCGGAGAGACCCAGTACTTC
abundance: .; j_gene: TRBJ2-1; v_gene: TRBV7-3; d_gene: .; CDR3aa: CASSLNSGVGGRSNEQFF; CDR3nt: TGTGCCAGCAGCTTAAACTCTGGTGTTGGAGGGAGGTCTAATGAGCAGTTCTTC
abundance: .; j_gene: TRBJ1-1; v_gene: TRBV14; d_gene: .; CDR3aa: CASSHSPGRRKGGNTEAFF; CDR3nt: TGTGCCAGCAGCCACTCTCCGGGACGACGAAAAGGGGGGAACACTGAAGCTTTCTTT
abundance: .; j_gene: TRBJ2-3; v_gene: TRBV10-3; d_gene: TRBD2; CDR3aa: CAISDGRPDTQYF; CDR3nt: TGTGCCATCAGCGACGGGAGGCCAGATACGCAGTATTTT
abundance: once; j_gene: TRBJ1-2; v_gene: TRBV9; d_gene: .; CDR3aa: CASSAGGVYGYTF; CDR3nt: TGTGCCAGCAGCGCGGGAGGGGTATATGGCTACACCTTC
abundance: .; j_gene: TRBJ1-5; v_gene: TRBV6-1; d_gene: .; CDR3aa: CASGVSRTFGRAQHF; CDR3nt: TGTGCCAGCGGTGTTAGTAGGACTTTCGGCAGGGCCCAGCATTTT
abundance: .; j_gene: TRBJ2-1; v_gene: TRBV5-1; d_gene: .; CDR3aa: CASSLVGGTLQFF; CDR3nt: TGCGCCAGCAGCTTGGTCGGCGGGACTCTGCAGTTCTTC
abundance: .; j_gene: TRBJ1-4; v_gene: TRBV28; d_gene: .; CDR3aa: CASSEGGYPKDEKLFF; CDR3nt: TGTGCCAGCAGTGAGGGGGGGTACCCGAAGGATGAAAAACTGTTTTTT
abundance: .; j_gene: TRBJ2-2; v_gene: TRBV5-1; d_gene: .; CDR3aa: CASSVSGPTNTGELFF; CDR3nt: TGCGCCAGCAGCGTGTCGGGACCGACGAACACCGGGGAGCTGTTTTTT
abundance: .; j_gene: TRBJ1-1; v_gene: TRBV19; d_gene: TRBD1; CDR3aa: CASSARQGAGTEAFF; CDR3nt: TGTGCCAGTAGTGCGAGACAGGGGGCTGGCACTGAAGCTTTCTTT
abundance: few; j_gene: TRBJ1-1; v_gene: TRBV9; d_gene: .; CDR3aa: CASSVGQVGQAFF; CDR3nt: TGTGCCAGCAGCGTCGGACAAGTCGGTCAAGCTTTCTTT
abundance: few; j_gene: TRBJ2-2; v_gene: TRBV7-3; d_gene: .; CDR3aa: CASSLSTGELFF; CDR3nt: TGTGCCAGCAGCTTAAGCACCGGGGAGCTGTTTTTT
abundance: .; j_gene: TRBJ2-4; v_gene: TRBV27; d_gene: TRBD1; CDR3aa: CASSQTPGQGASRNIQYF; CDR3nt: TGTGCCAGCAGTCAAACACCGGGACAGGGGGCTAGTAGGAACATTCAGTACTTC
abundance: .; j_gene: TRBJ2-7; v_gene: TRBV18; d_gene: .; CDR3aa: CASSPSGNEQYF; CDR3nt: TGTGCCAGCTCACCATCAGGTAACGAGCAGTACTTC
abundance: .; j_gene: TRBJ1-1; v_gene: TRBV7-8; d_gene: .; CDR3aa: CASSFQGLGTEAFF; CDR3nt: TGTGCCAGCAGCTTTCAGGGGTTGGGCACTGAAGCTTTCTTT
abundance: once; j_gene: TRBJ1-5; v_gene: TRBV27; d_gene: .; CDR3aa: CASSSGGGPYNQPQHF; CDR3nt: TGTGCCAGCAGCTCCGGCGGGGGGCCTTACAATCAGCCCCAGCATTTT
abundance: .; j_gene: TRBJ1-1; v_gene: TRBV11-2; d_gene: .; CDR3aa: CASSLVTGSEAFF; CDR3nt: TGTGCCAGCAGCTTAGTTACGGGATCGGAAGCTTTCTTT
abundance: .; j_gene: TRBJ2-7; v_gene: TRBV10-3; d_gene: .; CDR3aa: CAISETGSYEQYF; CDR3nt: TGTGCCATCAGTGAGACCGGGAGCTACGAGCAGTACTTC
abundance: .; j_gene: TRBJ2-7; v_gene: TRBV6-4; d_gene: TRBD1; CDR3aa: CASSVPGQGSASYEQYF; CDR3nt: TGTGCCAGCAGCGTCCCGGGACAGGGATCAGCGTCCTACGAGCAGTACTTC
abundance: .; j_gene: TRBJ2-7; v_gene: TRBV5-8; d_gene: .; CDR3aa: CASRKRLLGYEQYF; CDR3nt: TGTGCCAGCAGAAAAAGGTTGTTGGGCTACGAGCAGTACTTC
abundance: .; j_gene: TRBJ2-1; v_gene: TRBV5-1; d_gene: .; CDR3aa: CASSLGGNSYNEQFF; CDR3nt: TGCGCCAGCAGCTTGGGAGGGAACTCCTACAATGAGCAGTTCTTC
abundance: .; j_gene: TRBJ2-6; v_gene: TRBV10-1; d_gene: .; CDR3aa: CASSDSISGANVLTF; CDR3nt: TGCGCCAGCAGTGACTCTATCTCTGGGGCCAACGTCCTGACTTTC
abundance: .; j_gene: TRBJ1-2; v_gene: TRBV5-8; d_gene: .; CDR3aa: CASSSPRRGNYGYTF; CDR3nt: TGTGCCAGCAGCTCCCCTCGGAGGGGAAACTATGGCTACACCTTC
abundance: .; j_gene: TRBJ1-1; v_gene: TRBV5-4; d_gene: .; CDR3aa: CASSLIANRGPNTEAFF; CDR3nt: TGTGCCAGCAGTCTTATCGCGAACAGAGGGCCGAACACTGAAGCTTTCTTT
abundance: .; j_gene: TRBJ1-2; v_gene: TRBV5-4; d_gene: TRBD1; CDR3aa: CASSLRDSLYGYTF; CDR3nt: TGTGCCAGCAGCTTGAGGGACAGCCTCTATGGCTACACCTTC
abundance: .; j_gene: TRBJ1-3; v_gene: TRBV7-6; d_gene: TRBD1; CDR3aa: CASSLTGVPGQNTIYF; CDR3nt: TGTGCCAGCAGCTTAACAGGGGTCCCGGGGCAAAACACCATATATTTT
abundance: .; j_gene: TRBJ2-1; v_gene: TRBV20-1; d_gene: .; CDR3aa: CSARPWGEQFF; CDR3nt: TGCAGTGCTAGACCATGGGGTGAGCAGTTCTTC
abundance: .; j_gene: TRBJ1-5; v_gene: TRBV7-3; d_gene: .; CDR3aa: CASSLGDNQPQHF; CDR3nt: TGTGCCAGCAGCTTGGGGGACAATCAGCCCCAGCATTTT
abundance: .; j_gene: TRBJ1-1; v_gene: TRBV29-1; d_gene: .; CDR3aa: CSVGIGQGFVKTFF; CDR3nt: TGCAGCGTTGGGATCGGGCAGGGCTTTGTGAAAACTTTCTTT
abundance: .; j_gene: TRBJ2-5; v_gene: TRBV7-3; d_gene: .; CDR3aa: CASSFRPIQETQYF; CDR3nt: TGTGCCAGCAGCTTCAGGCCAATCCAAGAGACCCAGTACTTC
abundance: .; j_gene: TRBJ2-4; v_gene: TRBV4-1; d_gene: .; CDR3aa: CASSQDLAGKNIQYF; CDR3nt: TGCGCCAGCAGCCAAGATTTGGCAGGGAAAAACATTCAGTACTTC
abundance: .; j_gene: TRBJ1-4; v_gene: TRBV6-1; d_gene: .; CDR3aa: CASRTGTMWEKLFF; CDR3nt: TGTGCCAGCAGGACCGGGACGATGTGGGAAAAACTGTTTTTT